What follows describes a single T cell receptor beta chain. Its matching antigen is unknown. This sample is part of a study of blood T cells in healthy people across ages. The germline V gene encodes CDR1 MNHEY and CDR2 SMNVEV (reference sequence). This CDR3 region has 14 residues. V was cut by 5 bases and J by 2 bases, with 13 bases left in between. Then a second PCR, running about 6 to 12 cycles, was carried out with a sample-barcoded 5' primer and a J-beta primer mix. MiXCR, run by TCRdb on the 5' RACE reads, gives a single entry per CDR3 protein. The sample includes about 800,000 distinct CDR3 sequences, just under 25% of them seen just once. General study points: Per million T cells, TCR beta diversity dropped about linearly as age rose.

This sample also belongs to another study, concerning T cells of mothers and their children.

The sample was blood. The chain joins TRBV27 to TRBJ2-7, with D possibly TRBD1 on 6 matching bases. This receptor was taken from a boy between 10 and 17 years old in good health. CDR3 sequence reads: CASSPLGHPYEQYF. Written as DNA, the CDR3 is TGTGCCAGCAGTCCGCTGGGACACCCCTACGAGCAGTACTTC.